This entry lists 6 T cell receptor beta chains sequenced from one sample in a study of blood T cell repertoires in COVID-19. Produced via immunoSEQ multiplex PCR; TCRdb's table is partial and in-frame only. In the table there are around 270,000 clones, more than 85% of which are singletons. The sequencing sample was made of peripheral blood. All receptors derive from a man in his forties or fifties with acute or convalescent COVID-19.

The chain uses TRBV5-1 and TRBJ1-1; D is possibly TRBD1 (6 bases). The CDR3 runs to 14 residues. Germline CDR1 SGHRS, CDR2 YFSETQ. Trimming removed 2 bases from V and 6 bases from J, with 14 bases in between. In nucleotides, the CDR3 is TGCGCCAGCAGCTTTACAGGGATACGAGCTGAAGCTTTCTTT. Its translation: CASSFTGIRAEAFF.

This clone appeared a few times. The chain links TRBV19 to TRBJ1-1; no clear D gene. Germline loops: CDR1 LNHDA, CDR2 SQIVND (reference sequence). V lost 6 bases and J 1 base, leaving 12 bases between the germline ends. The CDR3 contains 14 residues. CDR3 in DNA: TGTGCCAGTAGCCTCCCAAAGAGGAACACTGAAGCTTTCTTT. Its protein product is CASSLPKRNTEAFF.

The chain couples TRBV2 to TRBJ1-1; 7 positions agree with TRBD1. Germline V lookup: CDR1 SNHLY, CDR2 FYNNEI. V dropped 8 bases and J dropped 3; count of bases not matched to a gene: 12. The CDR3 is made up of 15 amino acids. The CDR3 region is CASRELTGADTEAFF. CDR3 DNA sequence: TGTGCCAGCCGGGAGTTAACAGGGGCGGACACTGAAGCTTTCTTT.

Here the CDR3 DNA reads TGTGCCAGCAGTCCGGGGGGAGACCCCTACGAGCAGTACTTC. As protein: CASSPGGDPYEQYF. The chain links TRBV6-5 to TRBJ2-7; 7 nucleotides line up with TRBD2. The CDR3 length is 14 residues. CDR1 MNHEY and CDR2 SVGAGI come from the germline V gene. V trimming: 5 bases; J trimming: 2 bases; junction bases outside the gene matches: 6.

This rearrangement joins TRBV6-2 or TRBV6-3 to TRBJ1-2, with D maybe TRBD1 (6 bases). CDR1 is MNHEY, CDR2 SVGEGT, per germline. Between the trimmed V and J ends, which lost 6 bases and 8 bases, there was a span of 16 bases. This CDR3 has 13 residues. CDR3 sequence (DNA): TGTGCCAGCAGCGTACAGGGCTGGGGCGGCTACACCTTC. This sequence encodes CASSVQGWGGYTF.

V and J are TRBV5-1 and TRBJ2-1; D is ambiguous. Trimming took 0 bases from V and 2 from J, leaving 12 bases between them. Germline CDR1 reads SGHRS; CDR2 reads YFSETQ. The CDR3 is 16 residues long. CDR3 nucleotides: TGCGCCAGCAGCTTGGATGGCCTCAGGCCCTACAATGAGCAGTTCTTC. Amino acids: CASSLDGLRPYNEQFF.